These 16 T cell receptor beta chains came from one sample sequenced in a study of T cells and Merkel cell carcinoma outcomes (dated by TCRdb to 2019 to 2021). The library was produced with the immunoSEQ multiplex PCR assay. TCRdb re-hosts the immuneACCESS table, in-frame sequences only. Its copies lack some clones; in the studies checked, an unresolved V gene accounts for under half of them, and the cause for the rest is not known. The sample data list about 6,500 clones, and about 92% of these were observed just once. The leading ten clones occupy 2.8% of the sample. Source material: tumor tissue from Merkel cell carcinoma. The receptors here all came from a human donor with Merkel cell carcinoma.

Comments on this clone: The germline gene is not matched at one end of the junction; a read error may be the cause. V gene TRBV18 combines with J gene TRBJ1-1; the match to TRBD1 covers 7 bases. CDR3 length: 14 residues. Germline loops: CDR1 KGHSH, CDR2 LQKENI. The DNA of the CDR3 is TGTGCCAGCTCACCAGGGACAGAGAACACTGAAACTTTCTTT. As protein: CASSPGTENTETFF.

This rearrangement joins TRBV30 to TRBJ2-1; weak D call: TRBD2 (6 bases). CDR1 is GTSNPN, CDR2 SVGIG, per germline (reference sequence). Trimming left V 2 bases short and J 1 base short, with 6 bases between. The CDR3 sequence is 13 residues long. Here the CDR3 DNA reads TGTGCCTGGAGTCGGGGGTCCTACAATGAGCAGTTCTTC. Translating it yields CAWSRGSYNEQFF.

The chain employs TRBV18 and TRBJ1-5, with D possibly TRBD1 on 5 matching bases. Trimming shortened V by 2 bases and J by 5 bases, and 16 bases separated the two germline ends. The CDR3 length is 16 residues. The germline V gene has CDR1 KGHSH and CDR2 LQKENI. CDR3 sequence reads: CASSPTGSSRDQPQHF. The CDR3 region has the DNA TGTGCCAGCTCACCAACCGGGAGCTCCAGGGATCAGCCCCAGCATTTT.

CDR3 protein: CASSPGDSPTDTQYF. The CDR3, as DNA: TGCGCCAGCAGCCCCGGGGACAGTCCCACAGATACGCAGTATTTT. V is TRBV5-1 and J is TRBJ2-3; 7 nucleotides agree with TRBD1. Germline V gene lookup returns CDR1 SGHRS and CDR2 YFSETQ. The CDR3 covers 15 residues. V shed 4 bases, J shed 2 bases, and the junction held 7 bases outside the gene matches.

The V gene is TRBV7-2, the J gene TRBJ1-6; D remains ambiguous. V gave up 4 bases and J gave up 6 bases, with 10 bases separating them. The CDR3 spans 14 residues. Germline values: CDR1 SGHTA, CDR2 FQGNSA. The CDR3 region has the DNA TGTGCCAGCAGCTCGGAAGGGTTTAATTCACCCCTCCACTTT. It encodes CASSSEGFNSPLHF.

The gene calls are TRBV2 and TRBJ1-5; D gene unclear. V was clipped by 4 bases and J by 3 bases, with 10 bases between them. CDR1 is SNHLY, CDR2 FYNNEI, per germline. There are 14 residues in the CDR3. This CDR3 is CASSVYAANQPQHF. Here the CDR3 DNA reads TGTGCCAGCAGTGTATACGCGGCCAATCAGCCCCAGCATTTT.

This chain connects TRBV5-1 to TRBJ2-3, with 8 bases matching TRBD1. CDR3 size: 16 residues. Germline V gene data show CDR1 as SGHRS and CDR2 as YFSETQ. Losses at the gene ends were 0 bases for V and 1 base for J; bases not matched to a gene: 4. CDR3 region: CASSLGDRIGTDTQYF. The DNA of the CDR3 is TGCGCCAGCAGCTTGGGGGACAGGATCGGCACAGATACGCAGTATTTT.

The rearrangement joins TRBV5-5 to TRBJ2-2, with 7 bases matching TRBD1. Germline V lookup: CDR1 SGHKS, CDR2 YYEKEE (reference sequence). Trimming removed 2 bases from V and 5 bases from J; junction bases left unmatched: 0. CDR3 length equals 13 residues. The CDR3 here is CASSLQGTGELFF. Here the CDR3 DNA reads TGTGCCAGCAGCTTACAGGGGACCGGGGAGCTGTTTTTT.

V gene TRBV5-8 combines with J gene TRBJ2-7; 7 nucleotides align to TRBD1. Germline V gives CDR1 SGHTS, CDR2 YDEGEE. V was clipped by 2 bases and J by 0 bases; unmatched bases: 5. This CDR3 has 15 residues. The CDR3 DNA reads as TGTGCCAGCAGCTTCACAGGGGTATACTCCTACGAGCAGTACTTC. Encoded protein: CASSFTGVYSYEQYF.

V is TRBV25-1 and J is TRBJ2-4; D call uncertain. Trimming stripped 3 bases from V and 6 bases from J, with 12 bases between. This CDR3 is 14 amino acids long. Germline CDR1 is MGHDK and CDR2 is SYGVNS. The CDR3 loop reads CASSDPAVANIQYF. The CDR3 DNA reads TGTGCCAGCAGTGACCCGGCAGTAGCAAACATTCAGTACTTC.

The CDR3 region is CASSLAGTASEKLFF. The CDR3 DNA reads as TGCGCCAGCAGCTTGGCGGGGACAGCCAGCGAAAAACTGTTTTTT. This chain links TRBV5-1 with TRBJ1-4; 7 positions agree with TRBD1. This CDR3 region has 15 residues. Trimming at V came to 0 bases and at J to 8 bases, leaving 7 bases not matched to a gene. Per the germline V gene, CDR1 is SGHRS and CDR2 is YFSETQ.

The rearrangement joins TRBV5-1 to TRBJ2-1; maybe TRBD2 (5 bases). Germline values: CDR1 SGHRS, CDR2 YFSETQ. Trimming removed 0 bases at V and 0 bases at J, with 10 bases between. The CDR3 length is 16 residues. CDR3 protein: CASSLEEVSSYNEQFF. The CDR3 nucleotides read TGCGCCAGCAGCTTGGAGGAGGTGAGCTCCTACAATGAGCAGTTCTTC.

The CDR3 loop reads CASSPPVQPRNTEAFF. The CDR3 bases are TGTGCCAGCTCACCACCGGTTCAGCCGAGAAACACTGAAGCTTTCTTT. The chain uses TRBV18 and TRBJ1-1; D unclear. Germline CDR1 is KGHSH and CDR2 is LQKENI. V lost 0 bases to trimming and J lost 2 bases, with 13 bases between them. The CDR3 consists of 16 residues.

This clone showed up just once. This chain joins TRBV9 and TRBJ1-1; D is perhaps TRBD1 (6 bases). Germline V gene sequence: CDR1 SGDLS, CDR2 YYNGEE. The V and J ends lost 4 bases and 4 bases respectively, with 14 bases between them. The CDR3 sequence is 14 residues long. CDR3 sequence: CASSSSHRATEAFF. CDR3 bases: TGTGCCAGCAGCTCTTCCCACAGGGCCACTGAAGCTTTCTTT.

The V and J genes are TRBV6-6 and TRBJ1-2; 8 nucleotides align to TRBD1. Per germline, CDR1 MNHNY and CDR2 SVGAGI (reference sequence). After removal of 7 bases from V and 8 bases from J, the junction contained 12 bases not matched to a gene. The CDR3 is 14 amino acids. DNA for the CDR3: TGTGCCAGCAAGGGGACAGGACGATATGGAGGCTACACCTTC. Translated: CASKGTGRYGGYTF.

The genes are TRBV7-6 and TRBJ1-2; 9 bases are a match to TRBD1. Germline V CDR1 and CDR2: SGHVS, FNYEAQ. V was pared by 4 bases and J by 1 base, with 10 bases of the junction left unmatched. This CDR3 is 17 amino acids long. CDR3 sequence reads: CASSSGQGEWVNYGYTF. The CDR3 bases are TGTGCCAGCAGCTCGGGACAGGGAGAATGGGTTAACTATGGCTACACCTTC.